This TCR beta chain appears in the sequencing data of a study of blood T cell repertoires in COVID-19 (dated by TCRdb to about 2020). Regarding the research as a whole: Collaborator samples came from the United States, Italy and Spain and covered acute and convalescent phases of COVID-19. The material from the prospective study consisted of cDNA or gDNA derived from T cells, B-cell-depleted T cells, or PBMCs. The dataset comprised deeply sampled blood TCRbeta repertoires from subjects exposed to, actively infected with, or recovered from COVID-19. A freely available public database, intended as a resource for researchers studying the immune response to SARS-CoV-2, is where the repertoires were released. Samples came from the ongoing ImmuneRACE study (first 160 participants) plus 1,254 subjects from 6 global collaborators. The sample metadata nearly always contained a de-identified subject ID, COVID-19 status, age in years and sex. HLA class I and class II types, where available, came from metadata supplied by the sample provider rather than from assay-based typing.

This clone was observed a few times. The clone's antigen remains unknown. No base quality information exists; no much larger clone differs at one position. The immunoSEQ Assay, a bias-controlled multiplex PCR, was used to amplify TCRbeta CDR3 regions from genomic DNA. As for how the authors treated the data: The number of nucleated cells in each sample was estimated by amplification of reference gene primers within the assay. Sequence reads were collapsed and filtered to measure the absolute abundance of every unique TCRbeta CDR3 rearrangement. For each sample, productive Simpson clonality was calculated as the square root of Simpson's diversity index over productive rearrangements. The source is immuneACCESS, and TCRdb retained only in-frame sequences with V and J called. Part of the clones is not carried over; for the studies checked, unresolved V genes explain less than half of this, and the remainder is unexplained. The D gene and trimming were derived from the DNA, and the V and J assignments and clone size from that table. The sample includes just over 60,000 clones, with more than 60% observed a single time. The ten largest account for about a fifth of the sample.

Whole blood was collected in K2EDTA tubes by collaborating institutions according to the institutions' own protocols. Collaborator samples were shipped for TCRbeta analysis as frozen whole blood, isolated PBMCs, or DNA extracted from either sample type. General findings and caveats noted by the study authors: Clinical and demographic metadata were provided uncurated, with the amount varying by source and participant.

Input material: peripheral blood. This clonotype originated in an elderly woman with active or convalescent COVID-19.

The bases read TGTGCTAGTGGCCTCACAGATACGCAGTATTTT. The translation is CASGLTDTQYF. Rearrangement joined TRBV12-5 to TRBJ2-3; there is no confident call for the D gene. CDR1 and CDR2, looked up from the germline V gene, are LGHNT and FRNRAP. The CDR3 sequence holds 11 residues, the cysteine and phenylalanine included. Solely the CDR3 DNA is kept, with 33 bases framed from the first base. V is cut by 6 bases and J by 2 bases, and the space between the germline ends is 3 bases. The variable domain in full, with residues beyond the CDR3 obtained from the reference TRBV12-5 and TRBJ2-3 genes, is DARVTQTPRHKVTEMGQEVTMRCQPILGHNTVFWYRQTMMQGLELLAYFRNRAPLDDSGMPKDRFSAEMPDATLATLKIQPSEPRDSAVYFCASGLTDTQYFGPGTRLTVL.